The sequence of this T cell receptor (beta chain) was determined in a study of breast tumors, draining lymph nodes, adjacent tissues. Axillary draining lymph nodes of breast cancer patients supplied the node samples. The CDR3 is made up of 15 amino acids. CDR1 is SGHNT and CDR2 is YYREEE in the germline V gene (reference sequence). V was clipped by 0 bases and J by 3 bases; unmatched bases: 1. TCRdb reanalysed the multiplex PCR reads using MiXCR and keeps one entry per CDR3 protein. The sample holds around 130,000 distinct CDR3 sequences, about 20% seen once. The receptor was isolated from a female donor with breast cancer. Some clones in this sample may be carry-over from other donors' samples. Sequencing used axillary lymph node tissue. V usage is TRBV5-4 and J usage is TRBJ2-3, with 10 bases fitting TRBD2. CDR3 protein: CASSLDSGRTDTQYF. DNA of the CDR3: TGTGCCAGCAGCTTGGATAGCGGGAGGACAGATACGCAGTATTTT.